A selection of T cell receptor beta chains follows, all from one sample in a study of tumor-infiltrating lymphocytes in primary liver carcinoma. TCRdb itself ran the multiplex PCR reads through MiXCR, one entry per CDR3 protein. The table lists 70,000 to 85,000 distinct CDR3 sequences, around 75% of them singletons. The sequenced material came from liver tumor tissue from sampling region 4. The receptors stem from a woman aged 55-75 years with primary liver carcinoma and hepatitis B virus infection. Each CDR3 is given with its conserved first and last residue. Fields, in order: clone size, V gene, J gene, D gene, CDR3 DNA, CDR3 protein. A D gene is named only where the DNA matches it firmly. Size values are once, few and many counts, or a class for expanded clones, and some rows have none.

size: .
V: TRBV28
J: TRBJ2-1
D: .
DNA: TGTGCCAGCACACACAGGGCGGGGTCTATAGACTTCAATGAGCAGTTCTTC
CDR3: CASTHRAGSIDFNEQFF

size: .
V: TRBV28
J: TRBJ2-7
D: .
DNA: TGTGCCAGCAGTTCGACAGTGCCCCTCGGGGAGCATTACTTC
CDR3: CASSSTVPLGEHYF

size: .
V: TRBV5-1
J: TRBJ2-2
D: .
DNA: TGCGCCAGCAGCATATCGGCGTCGAACACCGGGGAACTGTTTTTT
CDR3: CASSISASNTGELFF

size: .
V: TRBV11-1
J: TRBJ2-7
D: .
DNA: TGTGTCAGGTGCTGGGGCGGGACGAGGACCTACGAGCAGTACTTC
CDR3: CVRCWGGTRTYEQYF

size: .
V: TRBV11-2
J: TRBJ2-7
D: TRBD2
DNA: TGTGCTAGCAGCTTTAGACTAGCGGAAGTCCAGGGCGAGCAGTATTTC
CDR3: CASSFRLAEVQGEQYF

size: .
V: TRBV29-1
J: TRBJ2-3
D: .
DNA: TGCAGCATTGGGGAATGGAACACAGATACGCAGTATTTT
CDR3: CSIGEWNTDTQYF

size: few
V: TRBV24-1
J: TRBJ2-1
D: .
DNA: TGTGCCACCAGTGATTTTCATAGTATCAATGAGCAGTTCTTC
CDR3: CATSDFHSINEQFF

size: .
V: TRBV11-1
J: TRBJ2-7
D: .
DNA: TGCGCCAACAGCAAACCCGAGGGGGGCCGGGAGCAATACTTC
CDR3: CANSKPEGGREQYF

size: many
V: TRBV14
J: TRBJ2-3
D: .
DNA: TGTGCCAGCAGCCAGCAGGTCACAGATACGCAGTATTTT
CDR3: CASSQQVTDTQYF

size: few
V: TRBV20-1
J: TRBJ2-2
D: .
DNA: TGCAGTGCTAGAGAGAGGGGGTTGGGAGGAAGCGGGGAGCTGTTTTTT
CDR3: CSARERGLGGSGELFF

size: .
V: TRBV6-1
J: TRBJ2-3
D: TRBD1
DNA: TGTGCCAGCAGTGGGCCCCCGGGACAGTGGCCAAATACGCAGTATTTT
CDR3: CASSGPPGQWPNTQYF

size: few
V: TRBV18
J: TRBJ2-7
D: .
DNA: TGTGCCAGCTCACGGGACAAGGGGGAATACGAGCAGTACTTC
CDR3: CASSRDKGEYEQYF

size: once
V: TRBV6-1
J: TRBJ2-1
D: .
DNA: TGTGCCAGCAGTGAAGCGGAGGACGATGAGCACTCCTTC
CDR3: CASSEAEDDEHSF

size: .
V: TRBV6-1
J: TRBJ2-3
D: .
DNA: TGTGCCAGCAGGGCAGCGGACTATAGCACAGATATGCAGTATTTT
CDR3: CASRAADYSTDMQYF

size: .
V: TRBV12-3/TRBV12-4
J: TRBJ2-1
D: .
DNA: TGTGCCAGCACGCAGGGATTCTACAACGAGCAGTTCTTC
CDR3: CASTQGFYNEQFF

size: many
V: TRBV6-4
J: TRBJ2-3
D: .
DNA: TGTGCCAGCAGTGACAGTGCAGGGAGCACAGATACGCAGTATTTT
CDR3: CASSDSAGSTDTQYF

size: .
V: TRBV6-5
J: TRBJ1-2
D: .
DNA: TGTGCCAGCAGTCACACAACACAGGGCCGGGGCTACACTTTC
CDR3: CASSHTTQGRGYTF

size: .
V: TRBV11-3
J: TRBJ2-3
D: TRBD2
DNA: TGTCTCAGGAGCTCCCGAGGGACTAGCGGGAGCCGAGATACGCAGTATTTT
CDR3: CLRSSRGTSGSRDTQYF

size: .
V: TRBV28
J: TRBJ1-1
D: .
DNA: TGTACCAGCACGAACCGGATGAACACTGAAGCTTTCTTC
CDR3: CTSTNRMNTEAFF

size: .
V: TRBV11-1
J: TRBJ2-3
D: TRBD2
DNA: TGTGCCAACACCTTAAGGCAACGTGCGGGAGAGCCTCACTTT
CDR3: CANTLRQRAGEPHF

size: .
V: TRBV12-3/TRBV12-4
J: TRBJ2-1
D: TRBD2
DNA: TGTGCCAGCAGGACACATCCCGGGACTAGCGACTCCAACAATGAGCAGTTCTTC
CDR3: CASRTHPGTSDSNNEQFF

size: .
V: TRBV4-1
J: TRBJ2-6
D: .
DNA: TGCGCCAGCAGCCAAGAGCCACGAGGCTCTGGGGCCAACGCCCCGACTTTC
CDR3: CASSQEPRGSGANAPTF

size: .
V: TRBV21-1
J: TRBJ2-2
D: .
DNA: TGTGCCAGCAGCAAACCGGACCCGGGCAGGGCAATGTTGAACACCGGGGAGCTGTTTTTT
CDR3: CASSKPDPGRAMLNTGELFF

size: .
V: TRBV4-1
J: TRBJ1-2
D: .
DNA: TGCGTCAGCAGCCAAGATATCAGGAGCCCAGGCGGTGGCTACACCTTC
CDR3: CVSSQDIRSPGGGYTF

size: .
V: TRBV6-5
J: TRBJ2-5
D: TRBD2
DNA: TGTGTCAGCAGGCAAGCGGGAGAGGACTACTTC
CDR3: CVSRQAGEDYF

size: .
V: TRBV10-3
J: TRBJ1-4
D: TRBD1
DNA: TGTGCCATCAACAGGACAGGAAGTAATGAAAAACTGTTTTTT
CDR3: CAINRTGSNEKLFF

size: .
V: TRBV5-5
J: TRBJ2-1
D: TRBD2
DNA: TGTACCGGCAGCCGGACTAGCGGGGCCGTCAATGAGCAGTTCTTC
CDR3: CTGSRTSGAVNEQFF

size: .
V: TRBV9
J: TRBJ2-1
D: TRBD2
DNA: TGTGCCAGCAGCGTAGAGCTGACTAGCGGGGCCTACAATGAGCAGTTCTTC
CDR3: CASSVELTSGAYNEQFF

size: .
V: TRBV11-3
J: TRBJ2-1
D: .
DNA: TGCGCCAGCAGTGCCGGGGGCTATAATGGGCAGTTCTTC
CDR3: CASSAGGYNGQFF

size: .
V: TRBV11-2
J: TRBJ2-1
D: .
DNA: TGTGCCAGCGGGCGGGGACAGAACTCCTATAATGAGCAGTCCTTC
CDR3: CASGRGQNSYNEQSF

size: many
V: TRBV6-6
J: TRBJ1-2
D: TRBD1
DNA: TGTGCCAGCACGATAGGGACAGATAATAACTATGGCTACACCTTC
CDR3: CASTIGTDNNYGYTF

size: .
V: TRBV30
J: TRBJ1-1
D: .
DNA: TGTGCCTGGAGTCCCCCCTCTACAGCGAACAATGAAGCTTTCTTT
CDR3: CAWSPPSTANNEAFF

size: .
V: TRBV7-8
J: TRBJ2-1
D: .
DNA: TGTGCCAGCAGCCCCCGGCCGGGCTCCTACAACGAGCAGTTCTTC
CDR3: CASSPRPGSYNEQFF

size: once
V: TRBV7-9
J: TRBJ1-6
D: .
DNA: TGTGCCAGCAGCTGTGGCAGGGATTCACTCCTCCACTTT
CDR3: CASSCGRDSLLHF

size: .
V: TRBV11-2
J: TRBJ1-1
D: .
DNA: TGTGCCAGCGGCCCACCCGGGGGGGAGCATACCACTGAAGCTTTCTTT
CDR3: CASGPPGGEHTTEAFF

size: many
V: TRBV28
J: TRBJ2-3
D: TRBD1
DNA: TGTGCCAGCAGTCCTACTCGGACAGGTCGGAGGTACACAGATACGCAGTATTTT
CDR3: CASSPTRTGRRYTDTQYF

size: once
V: TRBV28
J: TRBJ2-3
D: .
DNA: TGTGCCAGTGGGGACTGGTGGGAGGTCACAGAAACGCAGTATTTT
CDR3: CASGDWWEVTETQYF

size: medium-sized
V: TRBV11-2
J: TRBJ2-2
D: .
DNA: TGTGCCAGCAGCCCGAACACCGGGGAGCTGTTTTTT
CDR3: CASSPNTGELFF

size: .
V: TRBV4-1
J: TRBJ1-1
D: .
DNA: TGCGCCAGCAGCCATGATGGGCAGTCCATGAACAATGAAGCTTTCTTT
CDR3: CASSHDGQSMNNEAFF

size: .
V: TRBV29-1
J: TRBJ2-3
D: .
DNA: TGCAGATTGTTCAGCGAGCATACGCAGTATTTT
CDR3: CRLFSEHTQYF

size: .
V: TRBV10-2
J: TRBJ2-4
D: .
DNA: TGTGCCAGCAGTGAGTCAAGGGGATGGGGCATTCAGTACTTC
CDR3: CASSESRGWGIQYF

size: .
V: TRBV11-2
J: TRBJ2-7
D: .
DNA: TGTGCAAGCAGCCATGCTAGACACGAGCAGTACTTC
CDR3: CASSHARHEQYF